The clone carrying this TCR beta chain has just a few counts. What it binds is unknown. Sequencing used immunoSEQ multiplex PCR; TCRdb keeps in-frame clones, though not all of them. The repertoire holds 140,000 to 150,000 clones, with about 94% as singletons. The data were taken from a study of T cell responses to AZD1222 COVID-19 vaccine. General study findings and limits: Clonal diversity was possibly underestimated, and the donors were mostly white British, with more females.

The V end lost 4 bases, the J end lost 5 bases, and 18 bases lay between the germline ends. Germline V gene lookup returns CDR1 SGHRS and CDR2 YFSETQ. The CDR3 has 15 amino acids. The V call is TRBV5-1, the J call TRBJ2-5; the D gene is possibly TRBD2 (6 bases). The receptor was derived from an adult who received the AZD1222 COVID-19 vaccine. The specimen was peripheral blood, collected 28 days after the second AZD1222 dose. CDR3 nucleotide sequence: TGCGCCAGCAGCGTGGGACCGGGACTTGGGGAGACCCAGTACTTC. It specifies CASSVGPGLGETQYF.